The TCR beta chain under discussion was sequenced for a study of blood T cells in healthy people across ages. It was with a sample-barcoded 5' primer and a J-beta primer mix that a second PCR of roughly 7 to 12 cycles was run. A template-switch adaptor with 12 random nucleotides tagged each cDNA molecule. TCRdb re-derived calls from the 5' RACE reads in MiXCR, one entry per CDR3 protein. The sample has over 1,300,000 distinct CDR3 sequences, approximately 60% seen once. Study-wide findings and caveats: With unsorted PBMCs, a conclusive comparison of naive versus antigen-experienced cells was not possible.

This clonotype was seen only a few times. The target antigen is unknown. Germline V gene data show CDR1 as MGHDK and CDR2 as SYGVNS. CDR3 length: 15 residues. The sample consisted of blood. The chain employs TRBV25-1 and TRBJ2-5; 7 bases match TRBD1. The J call is in doubt because the DNA end fits TRBJ2-7 better. This TCR was recovered from a man aged 18 to 35 in good health. CDR3 protein: CASSEFGIQGYEQYF. The CDR3 region has the DNA TGTGCCAGCAGTGAATTCGGTATACAGGGGTACGAGCAGTACTTC.